The entry below describes one TCR beta chain. Its target is not known. The sample is drawn from a study of T-cell memory formation after mild COVID-19. Study-level background: Most TCR clusters belonged to a single donor. Broader study findings: Pre-infection memory contained some responding clones, which suggested that cross-reactive memory had joined. Among CD4+ contracting clones, most were CM and EM, and CD8+ ones EMRA.

The TCR alpha and TCR beta cDNA libraries, bearing sample barcodes and UMIs, were generated by 5'RACE using constant-segment primers. TCRdb analysed the 5' RACE reads with MiXCR anew, one entry per CDR3 protein. This table holds about 390,000 distinct CDR3 sequences, 15% to 20% found once. Trimming took 2 bases from V and 4 from J; bases not matched to a gene: 3. The CDR3 has 13 amino acids. The germline CDR1 and CDR2 sequences are DFQATT and SNEGSKA (reference sequence). The sample consisted of PBMCs or a T cell subset sorted from them (not recorded which). The chain carries TRBV20-1 and TRBJ1-1, with TRBD1 matching over 8 bases. The TCR was taken from a man aged 18 to 30 who had mild COVID-19 (a few samples of this study predate the infection). Cell type and time point are not known. As DNA, the CDR3 is TGCAGTGCTAGATCGGACAGGGTCACTGAAGCTTTCTTT. Protein product: CSARSDRVTEAFF.